Each of the 3 T cell receptor beta chains below was sequenced from the same sample in a study of T-cell reconstitution after alpha-beta-depleted transplantation in children. Unique molecular identifiers were used to barcode this TCRbeta library. TCRdb processed the PCR reads anew with MiXCR; each CDR3 protein has one entry. The sample includes some 310,000 distinct CDR3 sequences, about a quarter of them seen just once. Source: PBMCs, mostly from graft donor cells, taken 180 days after TCRalphabeta/CD19-depleted stem cell transplant. The receptors come from a male patient aged 10 to 17 who had a stem cell transplant for acute lymphoblastic leukemia, so the T cells may come from the graft donor.

The V call is TRBV4-1, the J call TRBJ1-2; D is possibly TRBD1 (5 bases). Germline V gene sequence: CDR1 MGHRA, CDR2 YSYEKL. The V end lost 1 base, the J end lost 4 bases, and 19 bases lay between the germline ends. CDR3 size: 17 residues. CDR3 in amino acids: CASSQGWGEFEPYGYTF. The CDR3 DNA is TGCGCCAGCAGCCAAGGTTGGGGGGAGTTTGAACCCTATGGCTACACCTTC.

The chain couples TRBV4-2 to TRBJ2-7; 7 bases map to TRBD2. After removal of 4 bases from V and 2 bases from J, the junction contained 8 bases not matched to a gene. The CDR3 spans 15 residues. Per the germline V gene, CDR1 is LGHNA and CDR2 is YNFKEQ. CDR3 sequence reads: CASSPTQAGPYEQYF. CDR3 sequence (DNA): TGTGCCAGCAGCCCCACTCAAGCGGGACCCTACGAGCAGTACTTC.

The V call is TRBV7-9, the J call TRBJ1-3; TRBD1 might be the D (6 bases). This CDR3 is 15 amino acids long. Germline V gene lookup returns CDR1 SEHNR and CDR2 FQNEAQ (reference sequence). V shed 1 base and J shed 0 bases, with 7 bases lying between them. CDR3 protein: CASSLGGLSGNTIYF. Here the CDR3 DNA reads TGTGCCAGCAGCTTAGGGGGGCTCTCTGGAAACACCATATATTTT.